Sequencing of this T cell receptor (beta chain) was carried out in a study of cytomegalovirus exposure and HLA in healthy donors. PCR involved 60 Vbeta and 13 Jbeta primers. The table came from immunoSEQ multiplex PCR; TCRdb's copy has only in-frame clones and leaves some out. The sample shows about 99,000 clones, around a tenth of them seen only once. This clone was detected only a few times. Its antigen is still unknown. Study-wide points: Beyond CMV serostatus, there was no information to go on about immune exposure.

The TCR originated in a middle-aged man in good health and CMV-seropositive. Sequencing input: PBMCs.

Here the CDR3 DNA reads TGTGCCAGCAGCTCGGGAAGGGTTAGCAATCAGCCCCAGCATTTT. This translates into CASSSGRVSNQPQHF. The chain uses TRBV11-2 and TRBJ1-5; D not certain. This CDR3 has 15 amino acids. Germline CDR1 and CDR2: SGHAT and FQNNGV. The V end lost 4 bases, the J end lost 0 bases, and 10 bases lay between the germline ends.